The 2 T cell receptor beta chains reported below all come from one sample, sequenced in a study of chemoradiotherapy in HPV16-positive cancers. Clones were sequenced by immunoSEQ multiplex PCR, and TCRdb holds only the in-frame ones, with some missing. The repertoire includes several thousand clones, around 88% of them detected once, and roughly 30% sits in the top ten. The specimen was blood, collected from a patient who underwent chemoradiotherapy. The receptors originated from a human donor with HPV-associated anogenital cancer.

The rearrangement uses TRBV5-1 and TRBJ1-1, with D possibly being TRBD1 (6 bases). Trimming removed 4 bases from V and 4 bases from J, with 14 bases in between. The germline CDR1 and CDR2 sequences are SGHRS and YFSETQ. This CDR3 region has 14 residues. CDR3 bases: TGCGCCAGCAGCGAACCTGGGACAACCACTGAAGCTTTCTTT. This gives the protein CASSEPGTTTEAFF. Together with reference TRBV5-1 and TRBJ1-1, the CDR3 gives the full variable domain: KAGVTQTPRYLIKTRGQQVTLSCSPISGHRSVSWYQQTPGQGLQFLFEYFSETQRNKGNFPGRFSGRQFSNSRSEMNVSTLELGDSALYLCASSEPGTTTEAFFGQGTRLTVV.

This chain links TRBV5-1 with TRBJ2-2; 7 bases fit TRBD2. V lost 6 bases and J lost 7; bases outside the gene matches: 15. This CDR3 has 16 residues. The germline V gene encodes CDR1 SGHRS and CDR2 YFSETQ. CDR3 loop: CASTSDGGRGSGELFF. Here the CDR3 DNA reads TGCGCCAGCACTTCCGATGGAGGGAGGGGAAGCGGGGAGCTGTTTTTT.